The 27 T cell receptor beta chains below come from one sample, sequenced in a study of T cell responses to AZD1222 COVID-19 vaccine. Assay used: immunoSEQ multiplex PCR; TCRdb lists only in-frame clones, some missing. The sample lists about 92,000 clones, around 90% occurring once. Sample: peripheral blood, taken on day 0 of AZD1222 vaccination. These receptors were obtained from an adult in good health.

Only one count was recorded for this clone. The chain couples TRBV5-1 to TRBJ2-3; D is perhaps TRBD2 (5 bases). The CDR3 totals 14 residues. V lost 2 bases, J lost 3 bases, and 10 bases lay in between. CDR1 is SGHRS, CDR2 YFSETQ, per germline. CDR3 sequence reads: CASSFFPGTDTQYF. The CDR3 nucleotides read TGCGCCAGCAGCTTCTTCCCGGGGACAGATACGCAGTATTTT.

V and J are TRBV11-2 and TRBJ1-3; D might be TRBD1 (6 bases). The CDR3 is made up of 17 amino acids. V lost 4 bases and J lost 0, with 16 bases in between. From germline, CDR1 is SGHAT and CDR2 FQNNGV. The chain's CDR3 is CASSSWDKALSGNTIYF. The CDR3 region has the DNA TGTGCCAGCAGCTCCTGGGACAAGGCTCTCTCTGGAAACACCATATATTTT.

This rearrangement joins TRBV6-2 or TRBV6-3 to TRBJ2-7; 11 nucleotides agree with TRBD2. CDR1 MNHEY and CDR2 SVGEGT come from the germline V gene. Trimming at V came to 2 bases and at J to 2 bases, leaving 5 bases not matched to a gene. The CDR3 loop spans 16 amino acids. CDR3 sequence: CASSYPTSGSTYEQYF. CDR3 DNA sequence: TGTGCCAGCAGTTACCCAACTAGCGGGAGTACCTACGAGCAGTACTTC.

V usage is TRBV27 and J usage is TRBJ2-2, with D maybe TRBD2 (5 bases). The CDR3 spans 13 residues. Trimming stripped 8 bases from V and 7 bases from J, with 14 bases between. CDR1 MNHEY and CDR2 SMNVEV come from the germline V gene (reference sequence). The CDR3 DNA follows: TGTGCCAGCCTAAGGATCAGCGGCGGGGAGCTGTTTTTT. It codes for CASLRISGGELFF.

This chain connects TRBV15 to TRBJ2-1; 12 bases align to TRBD2. Germline V CDR1 and CDR2: LNHNV, YYDKDF (reference sequence). V lost 8 bases, J lost 4 bases, and 6 bases stayed unmatched. This CDR3 has 15 amino acids. As DNA, the CDR3 is TGTGCCACCGAGGACGGGACTAGCGGGTACAATGAGCAGTTCTTC. This encodes CATEDGTSGYNEQFF.

The rearrangement links TRBV19 to TRBJ1-5, with 8 bases matching TRBD1. The CDR3 length is 15 residues. Germline loops: CDR1 LNHDA, CDR2 SQIVND (reference sequence). Germline trimming cut 3 bases from V and 4 bases from J; bases unmatched to any gene: 5. CDR3 in DNA: TGTGCCAGTAGTATTATTAGGACAGGGAATCAGCCCCAGCATTTT. It codes for CASSIIRTGNQPQHF.

This sequence joins TRBV11-2 and TRBJ1-1; D gene uncertain. The CDR3 runs 13 residues. V was cut by 5 bases and J by 6 bases, with 13 bases left in between. Germline CDR1 and CDR2: SGHAT and FQNNGV. CDR3: CASSQSPGSEAFF. In DNA form, the CDR3 reads TGTGCCAGCAGCCAGAGCCCAGGATCTGAAGCTTTCTTT. The entire variable domain, with the rest obtained from reference TRBV11-2 and TRBJ1-1, is as follows: EAGVAQSPRYKIIEKRQSVAFWCNPISGHATLYWYQQILGQGPKLLIQFQNNGVVDDSQLPKDRFSAERLKGVDSTLKIQPAKLEDSAVYLCASSQSPGSEAFFGQGTRLTVV.

This clone has just a few counts. V usage is TRBV14 and J usage is TRBJ2-7, with a tentative D call TRBD2 (6 bases). The germline V and J ends were trimmed by 4 bases and 0 bases, with 10 bases remaining between them. This CDR3 has 14 residues. Germline V gives CDR1 SGHDN, CDR2 FVKESK. CDR3 amino acids: CASSRGTVSYEQYF. CDR3 sequence (DNA): TGTGCCAGCAGCCGCGGGACGGTCTCCTACGAGCAGTACTTC. The complete variable domain, with remaining parts taken from reference TRBV14 and TRBJ2-7, reads EAGVTQFPSHSVIEKGQTVTLRCDPISGHDNLYWYRRVMGKEIKFLLHFVKESKQDESGMPNNRFLAERTGGTYSTLKVQPAELEDSGVYFCASSRGTVSYEQYFGPGTRLTVT.

This rearrangement joins TRBV7-2 to TRBJ2-5; 8 nucleotides agree with TRBD2. Germline V gene sequence: CDR1 SGHTA, CDR2 FQGNSA. The CDR3 has 15 amino acids. V dropped 5 bases and J dropped 5; count of bases not matched to a gene: 10. In nucleotides, the CDR3 is TGTGCCAGCAGCCAAACAAGGACTAGCCCGGAGACCCAGTACTTC. Residues: CASSQTRTSPETQYF.

The genes are TRBV4-1 and TRBJ2-1, with 9 bases that match TRBD2. CDR3 length: 17 amino acids. CDR1 and CDR2 (germline): MGHRA, YSYEKL. The V segment lost 0 bases and the J segment 3 bases; nucleotides outside the gene matches: 6. CDR3 region: CASSQDIAGVLYNEQFF. CDR3 in DNA: TGCGCCAGCAGCCAAGATATAGCGGGAGTCCTCTACAATGAGCAGTTCTTC.

V is TRBV7-6 and J is TRBJ2-2; D ambiguous. The CDR3 totals 15 residues. Trimming cost V 4 bases and J 0 bases, with 9 bases left between them. Germline CDR1 and CDR2: SGHVS and FNYEAQ. CDR3 sequence reads: CASSSDVSNTGELFF. The CDR3 DNA reads TGTGCCAGCAGCTCGGACGTGTCGAACACCGGGGAGCTGTTTTTT.

The chain recombines TRBV27 with TRBJ1-5; 7 bases fit TRBD1. The CDR3 length is 15 residues. Germline V CDR1 and CDR2: MNHEY, SMNVEV (reference sequence). Trimming removed 6 bases from V and 3 bases from J; junction bases left unmatched: 8. CDR3 residues: CASSPQGQFNQPQHF. In DNA, the CDR3 is TGTGCCAGCAGCCCTCAGGGACAGTTCAATCAGCCCCAGCATTTT.

The chain recombines TRBV15 with TRBJ1-1; D is perhaps TRBD1 (5 bases). The germline V gene has CDR1 LNHNV and CDR2 YYDKDF (reference sequence). CDR3 length: 14 amino acids. V gave up 0 bases and J gave up 1 base, with 6 bases separating them. The CDR3 DNA reads as TGTGCCACCAGCAGAGATGGGGCGAACACTGAAGCTTTCTTT. This translates into CATSRDGANTEAFF.

V and J are TRBV5-6 and TRBJ2-1; D not resolved. The CDR3 consists of 16 residues. V lost 2 bases and J lost 1, with 13 bases in between. CDR1 and CDR2 from the germline V gene are SGHDT and YYEEEE. The CDR3: CASSFFAPTSYNEQFF. The CDR3 DNA is TGTGCCAGCAGCTTTTTCGCGCCGACATCCTACAATGAGCAGTTCTTC.

DNA for the CDR3: TGTGCCAGCAGCTTAGCGCTAAGAGCGGGAGGGCCCGTGGAGACCCAGTACTTC. It specifies CASSLALRAGGPVETQYF. The V gene is TRBV7-9, the J gene TRBJ2-5, with TRBD2 matching 10 bases. The CDR3 runs 18 residues. The trim removed 0 bases at V and 5 bases at J, leaving 12 bases unmatched. The germline gives CDR1 SEHNR, CDR2 FQNEAQ (reference sequence).

The chain carries TRBV2 and TRBJ1-5; D gene uncertain. V was pared by 4 bases and J by 4 bases, with 11 bases between. The CDR3 has 14 residues. Per the germline V gene, CDR1 is SNHLY and CDR2 is FYNNEI. DNA for the CDR3: TGTGCCAGCAGTGTCGGACGCTTGAATCAGCCCCAGCATTTT. This translates into CASSVGRLNQPQHF. Full variable domain (remainder filled in from reference TRBV2 and TRBJ1-5): EPEVTQTPSHQVTQMGQEVILRCVPISNHLYFYWYRQILGQKVEFLVSFYNNEISEKSEIFDDQFSVERPDGSNFTLKIRSTKLEDSAMYFCASSVGRLNQPQHFGDGTRLSIL.

This clone was seen more than once but under ten times. The chain carries TRBV19 and TRBJ1-5; 7 bases fit TRBD1. This CDR3 has 14 amino acids. After removal of 5 bases from V and 3 bases from J, the junction contained 4 bases not matched to a gene. Germline lookup yields CDR1 LNHDA and CDR2 SQIVND (reference sequence). CDR3 in DNA: TGTGCCAGTAGTTTTACAGGGGACAATCAGCCCCAGCATTTT. Translated: CASSFTGDNQPQHF. The entire variable domain, with the rest obtained from reference TRBV19 and TRBJ1-5, is as follows: DGGITQSPKYLFRKEGQNVTLSCEQNLNHDAMYWYRQDPGQGLRLIYYSQIVNDFQKGDIAEGYSVSREKKESFPLTVTSAQKNPTAFYLCASSFTGDNQPQHFGDGTRLSIL.

V usage is TRBV10-3 and J usage is TRBJ1-2; the D gene is possibly TRBD1 (5 bases). Germline CDR1 is ENHRY and CDR2 is SYGVKD. Between the trimmed V and J ends, which lost 6 bases and 6 bases, there was a span of 26 bases. CDR3 length: 17 residues. CDR3: CAIRGYRRRRSRDGYTF. Here the CDR3 DNA reads TGTGCCATCAGGGGATACAGGAGGCGGCGATCCCGGGATGGCTACACCTTC.

V and J are TRBV7-9 and TRBJ2-2; 9 bases agree with TRBD2. The J segment lost 0 bases and the V segment lost 4 bases, leaving 12 bases of the junction unmatched. This CDR3 contains 19 residues. Germline loops: CDR1 SEHNR, CDR2 FQNEAQ (reference sequence). Written as DNA, the CDR3 is TGTGCCAGCAGCTCACCTAGCGGGGATTACAGCGCGAACACCGGGGAGCTGTTTTTT. Protein sequence: CASSSPSGDYSANTGELFF. The full variable domain, in which reference TRBV7-9 and TRBJ2-2 provide the parts outside the CDR3, is DTGVSQNPRHKITKRGQNVTFRCDPISEHNRLYWYRQTLGQGPEFLTYFQNEAQLEKSRLLSDRFSAERPKGSFSTLEIQRTEQGDSAMYLCASSSPSGDYSANTGELFFGEGSRLTVL.

The chain links TRBV11-2 to TRBJ1-5; 9 nucleotides agree with TRBD1. The CDR3 loop spans 14 amino acids. Germline V gene sequence: CDR1 SGHAT, CDR2 FQNNGV. The J segment lost 6 bases and the V segment lost 4 bases, leaving 4 bases of the junction unmatched. Here the CDR3 reads CASSYTGGGQPQHF. CDR3 sequence (DNA): TGTGCCAGCAGCTATACAGGGGGCGGTCAGCCCCAGCATTTT.

This clone was found once. The chain employs TRBV21-1 and TRBJ2-5; the tabulated D call, TRBD1, remains unverified against the DNA. TRBV21-1 is marked as a pseudogene. This CDR3 has 17 amino acids. CDR3 protein: CASSKIASGGEGETQYF. The CDR3 coding sequence is TGTGCCAGCAGCAAGATAGCGTCAGGGGGCGAGGGCGAGACCCAGTACTTC.

This chain joins TRBV28 and TRBJ2-7, with a tentative D call TRBD2 (5 bases). The V gene's germline CDR1 is MDHEN and CDR2 SYDVKM. V gave up 4 bases and J gave up 0 bases, with 16 bases separating them. The length of the CDR3 is 16 residues. Here the CDR3 DNA reads TGTGCCAGCAGTTATGCTACGTCTAGCAGCTCCTACGAGCAGTACTTC. Encoded protein: CASSYATSSSSYEQYF.

The chain employs TRBV28 and TRBJ1-4; 10 nucleotides match TRBD1. Trimming removed 7 bases from V and 8 bases from J; junction bases left unmatched: 10. Germline V gene data show CDR1 as MDHEN and CDR2 as SYDVKM. The CDR3 loop spans 15 amino acids. The CDR3 nucleotides are TGTGCCAGCACCCCCTTGACAGGGGGCAAAGAAAAACTGTTTTTT. This sequence encodes CASTPLTGGKEKLFF.

This clone was counted a single time. V gene TRBV5-1 combines with J gene TRBJ1-2; D remains ambiguous. Germline V lookup: CDR1 SGHRS, CDR2 YFSETQ. V was trimmed by 0 bases and J by 0 bases, leaving 6 bases between them. This CDR3 spans 14 amino acids. The CDR3 is CASSLARANYGYTF. The DNA for the CDR3 is TGCGCCAGCAGCTTGGCGCGAGCTAACTATGGCTACACCTTC. The entire variable domain, with the rest obtained from reference TRBV5-1 and TRBJ1-2, is as follows: KAGVTQTPRYLIKTRGQQVTLSCSPISGHRSVSWYQQTPGQGLQFLFEYFSETQRNKGNFPGRFSGRQFSNSRSEMNVSTLELGDSALYLCASSLARANYGYTFGSGTRLTVV.

Only a few counts were recorded for this clone. The V and J genes are TRBV2 and TRBJ2-1; D is unresolved. The ends were cut back, 9 bases at V and 6 bases at J, with 15 bases in the middle. Germline CDR1 SNHLY, CDR2 FYNNEI. CDR3 length equals 13 residues. The DNA for the CDR3 is TGTGCCAGTCGCTTGATAGAGAGCAATGAGCAGTTCTTC. Amino acids: CASRLIESNEQFF.

The J gene is TRBJ1-2, the V gene TRBV6-5, with a possible D match to TRBD1 (5 bases). Per germline, CDR1 MNHEY and CDR2 SVGAGI. Trimming took 7 bases from V and 0 from J, leaving 15 bases between them. CDR3 size: 15 residues. CDR3 amino acids: CASTAQGASNYGYTF. The DNA of the CDR3 is TGTGCCAGCACCGCCCAAGGGGCCTCTAACTATGGCTACACCTTC.

The J gene is TRBJ1-1, the V gene TRBV18, with no clear D. Trimming pared 4 bases from V and 3 bases from J, leaving 9 bases between. Germline values: CDR1 KGHSH, CDR2 LQKENI. The CDR3 sequence is 13 residues long. For the CDR3, the DNA is TGTGCCAGCTCACGTGGGGTGGACACTGAAGCTTTCTTT. It translates to CASSRGVDTEAFF. Based on the CDR3 plus reference TRBV18 and TRBJ1-1, the full variable domain is NAGVMQNPRHLVRRRGQEARLRCSPMKGHSHVYWYRQLPEEGLKFMVYLQKENIIDESGMPKERFSAEFPKEGPSILRIQQVVRGDSAAYFCASSRGVDTEAFFGQGTRLTVV.